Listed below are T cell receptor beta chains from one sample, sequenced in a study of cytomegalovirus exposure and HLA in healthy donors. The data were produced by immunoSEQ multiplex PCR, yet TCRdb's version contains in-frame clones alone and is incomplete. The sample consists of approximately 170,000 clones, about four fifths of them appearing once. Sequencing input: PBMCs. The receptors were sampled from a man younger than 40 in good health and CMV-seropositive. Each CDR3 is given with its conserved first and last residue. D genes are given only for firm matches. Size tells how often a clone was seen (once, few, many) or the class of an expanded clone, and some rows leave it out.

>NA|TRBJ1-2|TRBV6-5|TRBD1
CASSYRGQGSYGYTF
TGTGCCAGCAGTTACCGAGGACAGGGCTCATATGGCTACACCTTC
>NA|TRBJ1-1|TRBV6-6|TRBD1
CASSYIDRGHPEAFF
TGTGCCAGCAGTTACATCGACAGGGGGCATCCTGAAGCTTTCTTT
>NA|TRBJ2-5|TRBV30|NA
CAWSVLGAETQYF
TGTGCCTGGAGTGTACTGGGGGCAGAGACCCAGTACTTC
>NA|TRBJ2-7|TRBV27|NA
CASRDTYEQYF
TGTGCCAGCAGGGACACCTACGAGCAGTACTTC
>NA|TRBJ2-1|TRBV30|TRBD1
CASRQGVNNEQFF
TGTGCCTCCAGACAGGGCGTCAACAATGAGCAGTTCTTC
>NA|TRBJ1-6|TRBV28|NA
CASAGGSSYNSPLHF
TGTGCCAGCGCCGGCGGTAGCTCCTATAATTCACCCCTCCACTTT
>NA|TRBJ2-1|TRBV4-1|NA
CASRPEERERRNNEQFF
TGCGCCAGCAGGCCCGAGGAAAGAGAAAGAAGAAACAATGAGCAGTTCTTC
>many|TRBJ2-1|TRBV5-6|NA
CASSEGQLKFF
TGTGCCAGCAGCGAGGGACAATTAAAGTTCTTC
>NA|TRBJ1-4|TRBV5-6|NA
CASSPYYDEKLFF
TGTGCCAGCAGCCCCTACTATGATGAAAAACTGTTTTTT
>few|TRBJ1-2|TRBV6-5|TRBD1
CATLGDRGDYGYTF
TGTGCCACCCTAGGGGACAGGGGGGATTATGGCTACACCTTC
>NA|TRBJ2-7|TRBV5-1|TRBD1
CASSPHGTGDFYEQYF
TGCGCCAGCAGCCCCCATGGGACAGGGGATTTTTACGAGCAGTACTTC
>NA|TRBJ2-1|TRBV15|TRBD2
CATSSRTSMVDEQFF
TGTGCCACCAGCAGTCGGACTAGTATGGTCGATGAGCAGTTCTTC
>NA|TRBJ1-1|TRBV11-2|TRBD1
CASSAPRQGAITLF
TGTGCCAGCAGCGCGCCGAGACAGGGGGCGATAACCCTGTTT
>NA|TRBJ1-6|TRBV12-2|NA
CASRLARGTGLCSYNSPLHF
TGTGCAAGTCGCTTAGCGCGGGGGACAGGTCTCTGCTCCTATAATTCACCCCTCCACTTT
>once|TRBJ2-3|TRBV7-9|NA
CASSYPSAGATDTQYF
TGTGCCAGCAGCTACCCGTCGGCGGGTGCCACAGATACGCAGTATTTT
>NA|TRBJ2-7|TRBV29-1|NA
CSVLDRTSYEQYF
TGCAGCGTCCTAGACAGGACCTCCTACGAGCAGTACTTC
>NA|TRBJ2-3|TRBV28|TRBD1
CASSLGQNFAQYF
TGTGCCAGCAGTTTGGGACAGAACTTTGCGCAGTATTTT
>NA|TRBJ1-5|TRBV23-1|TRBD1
CASSHSQQGPLGNQPQHF
TGCGCCAGCAGTCACTCCCAACAGGGGCCTTTGGGCAATCAGCCCCAGCATTTT
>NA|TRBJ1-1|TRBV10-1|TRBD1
CASSESTDRGAEAFF
TGCGCCAGCAGTGAGTCAACAGACAGGGGCGCTGAAGCTTTCTTT
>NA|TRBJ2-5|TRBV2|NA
CASSPEETQYF
TGTGCCAGCAGTCCCGAGGAGACCCAGTACTTC
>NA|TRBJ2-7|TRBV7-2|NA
CASRRGSYEQYF
TGTGCCAGCAGGCGAGGATCCTACGAGCAGTACTTC
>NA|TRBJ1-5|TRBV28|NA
CASSLPTGAQRPQHF
TGTGCCAGCAGTTTACCGACAGGTGCCCAACGGCCCCAGCATTTT
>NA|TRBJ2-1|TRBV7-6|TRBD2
CASSARLADNEQFF
TGTGCCAGCAGCGCCCGACTAGCAGACAATGAGCAGTTCTTC
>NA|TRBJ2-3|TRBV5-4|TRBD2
CASSSGLAGGTTDTQYF
TGTGCCAGCAGCTCCGGACTAGCGGGGGGAACCACAGATACGCAGTATTTT
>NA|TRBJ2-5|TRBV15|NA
CATSRDQGGQETQYF
TGTGCCACCAGCAGAGATCAAGGGGGCCAAGAGACCCAGTACTTC
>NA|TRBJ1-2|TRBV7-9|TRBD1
CASSAPRTGERDGYTF
TGTGCCAGCAGCGCGCCTCGGACAGGGGAACGAGATGGCTACACCTTC
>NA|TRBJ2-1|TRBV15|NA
CATSLDFSSYNEQFF
TGTGCCACCAGCTTGGACTTCAGCTCCTACAATGAGCAGTTCTTC
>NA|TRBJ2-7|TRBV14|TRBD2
CASSRVGLAGTGEQYF
TGTGCCAGCAGCCGCGTGGGACTAGCGGGGACAGGCGAGCAGTACTTC
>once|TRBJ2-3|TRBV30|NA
CAWSVRLAADTQYF
TGTGCCTGGAGTGTACGGCTAGCTGCAGATACGCAGTATTTT